This T cell receptor beta chain is drawn from a study of blood T cell repertoires in COVID-19 (dated by TCRdb to the early 2020s). Background for the entire study: Collaborator samples came from the United States, Italy and Spain and covered acute and convalescent phases of COVID-19. A freely available public database, intended as a resource for researchers studying the immune response to SARS-CoV-2, is where the repertoires were released. The prospective study material was composed of cDNA or gDNA derived from T cells, B-cell-depleted T cells, or PBMCs. Nearly every sample came with metadata listing a de-identified subject ID, COVID-19 status, age in years and sex. Where available, HLA class I and class II types were obtained from metadata supplied by the sample provider rather than from assay-based typing. Samples were obtained from the ongoing ImmuneRACE study (first 160 participants) and from 1,200 or so subjects provided by 6 global collaborators. Subjects who had been exposed to COVID-19, were actively infected with it, or had recovered from it provided the deeply sampled blood TCRbeta repertoires that made up the dataset.

From the cysteine up to the phenylalanine, the CDR3 has a length of 15 residues. Only the CDR3 portion is preserved as DNA: 45 bases, with reading frame beginning at the first base. Trimming removed 6 bases from V and 8 bases from J; the gene matches leave 7 bases unexplained. Based on the germline V gene, the CDR1 and CDR2 sequences are KGHSH and LQKENI. The investigation overall reported the following: Clinical and demographic metadata were provided uncurated, with the amount varying by source and participant.

In regard to this clone: The clone's antigen remains unknown. No per-base quality is available; no much larger clone lies one base away.

TCRbeta CDR3 regions were amplified from genomic DNA by means of the immunoSEQ Assay, a bias-controlled multiplex PCR. The original methods were these. Nucleated cell counts per sample were estimated from amplification of reference gene primers within the assay. Sequence reads were collapsed and filtered to measure the absolute abundance of every unique TCRbeta CDR3 rearrangement. For each sample, productive Simpson clonality was calculated as the square root of Simpson's diversity index across productive rearrangements. Entries here come from immuneACCESS through TCRdb and include only in-frame sequences with V and J called. Some clones fail to appear in such tables; in the studies checked, an unresolved V gene covers under half of the shortfall, and the cause of the remainder is unknown. V, J and clone size reflect that table, while D and trimming were determined from the DNA. In this sample the table shows under 150,000 clones, about four fifths of which occur a single time. About 12% of the sample rests with the top ten.

Whole blood was collected in K2EDTA tubes by collaborating institutions according to the institutions' own protocols. For TCRbeta analysis, collaborators shipped samples in one of three forms: frozen whole blood, isolated PBMCs, or DNA extracted from either of those sample types. This chain is built from TRBV18 and TRBJ2-2; a stretch of 12 junction bases matches TRBD1. The sequence was obtained from a man older than 75 with acute or convalescent COVID-19. The sample taken for sequencing was peripheral blood. The CDR3 is CASSPGQGAQGELFF. The DNA is as follows: TGTGCCAGCTCGCCGGGACAGGGGGCGCAGGGGGAGCTGTTTTTT.